Listed below are T cell receptor beta chains from one sample, sequenced in a study of technical replicates of blood from four donors. Assay: immunoSEQ multiplex PCR; the TCRdb copy retains only in-frame clones and omits some. The sample contains over 55,000 clones, 95% to 97% of which appear only once. Sequencing was done on a sample of T cells isolated from PBMCs. Source of these receptors: a human donor in good health. The CDR3 runs from the conserved cysteine through the conserved F or W. Each record gives: CDR3 length, J gene, D gene, V gene, clone size, CDR3 protein, CDR3 DNA. A D gene is named only where the DNA matches it firmly. Clone size is given for some rows only: seen once, a few or many times, or a class if the clone is expanded.

len: 16
j_gene: TRBJ2-6
d_gene: .
v_gene: TRBV6-5
abundance: once
CDR3aa: CASSYGALTEANVLTF
CDR3nt: TGTGCCAGCAGTTACGGAGCCCTGACTGAGGCCAACGTCCTGACTTTC

len: 15
j_gene: TRBJ1-5
d_gene: .
v_gene: TRBV28
abundance: .
CDR3aa: CASSYRTGRNQPQHF
CDR3nt: TGTGCCAGCAGTTACCGCACGGGGAGGAATCAGCCCCAGCATTTT

len: 14
j_gene: TRBJ2-1
d_gene: TRBD1
v_gene: TRBV10-1
abundance: .
CDR3aa: CASSPGQVYNEQFF
CDR3nt: TGCGCCAGCAGCCCGGGACAGGTTTACAATGAGCAGTTCTTC

len: 13
j_gene: TRBJ2-7
d_gene: TRBD1
v_gene: TRBV6-5
abundance: .
CDR3aa: CASRQGATAYQYF
CDR3nt: TGTGCCAGCAGGCAGGGGGCTACAGCTTACCAGTACTTC

len: 12
j_gene: TRBJ1-1
d_gene: .
v_gene: TRBV30
abundance: .
CDR3aa: CAWISENTEAFF
CDR3nt: TGTGCCTGGATTTCAGAGAACACTGAAGCTTTCTTT

len: 17
j_gene: TRBJ2-7
d_gene: TRBD2
v_gene: TRBV5-1
abundance: .
CDR3aa: CASSPGTSGSPPYEQYF
CDR3nt: TGCGCCAGCAGCCCCGGGACTAGCGGGAGTCCTCCCTACGAGCAGTACTTC

len: 11
j_gene: TRBJ2-2
d_gene: .
v_gene: TRBV11-3
abundance: .
CDR3aa: CASGEAGELFF
CDR3nt: TGTGCCAGCGGAGAAGCCGGGGAGCTGTTTTTT

len: 16
j_gene: TRBJ1-4
d_gene: .
v_gene: TRBV4-2
abundance: .
CDR3aa: CASSQVQAATNEKLFF
CDR3nt: TGTGCCAGCAGCCAAGTGCAAGCCGCAACTAATGAAAAACTGTTTTTT

len: 18
j_gene: TRBJ1-5
d_gene: .
v_gene: TRBV7-9
abundance: .
CDR3aa: CASSPDRERKDSNQPQHF
CDR3nt: TGTGCCAGCAGCCCGGACAGAGAGAGGAAAGATAGCAATCAGCCCCAGCATTTT

len: 15
j_gene: TRBJ2-7
d_gene: TRBD2
v_gene: TRBV2
abundance: once
CDR3aa: CASRRLAGGGYEQYF
CDR3nt: TGTGCCAGCAGGAGACTAGCGGGGGGTGGCTACGAGCAGTACTTC

len: 15
j_gene: TRBJ2-2
d_gene: TRBD1
v_gene: TRBV7-9
abundance: .
CDR3aa: CASDPGTGTTGELFF
CDR3nt: TGTGCCAGCGATCCCGGGACAGGGACCACCGGGGAGCTGTTTTTT

len: 15
j_gene: TRBJ2-3
d_gene: TRBD2
v_gene: TRBV5-8
abundance: .
CDR3aa: CASSLVLANTDTQYF
CDR3nt: TGTGCCAGCAGCTTGGTACTAGCGAACACAGATACGCAGTATTTT

len: 15
j_gene: TRBJ2-3
d_gene: TRBD2
v_gene: TRBV27
abundance: .
CDR3aa: CASSLSGGYTDTQYF
CDR3nt: TGTGCCAGCAGCCTTAGCGGGGGGTACACAGATACGCAGTATTTT

len: 14
j_gene: TRBJ2-5
d_gene: TRBD2
v_gene: TRBV28
abundance: .
CDR3aa: CASSNSGRQETQYF
CDR3nt: TGTGCCAGCAGTAATAGCGGGAGGCAAGAGACCCAGTACTTC

len: 14
j_gene: TRBJ1-5
d_gene: .
v_gene: TRBV6-1
abundance: .
CDR3aa: CASREGNGVQPQHF
CDR3nt: TGTGCCAGCAGGGAAGGGAACGGGGTACAGCCCCAGCATTTT

len: 17
j_gene: TRBJ2-5
d_gene: TRBD2
v_gene: TRBV18
abundance: .
CDR3aa: CASSNTGGRSTQETQYF
CDR3nt: TGTGCCAGCTCAAACACGGGAGGACGGAGCACCCAAGAGACCCAGTACTTC

len: 15
j_gene: TRBJ2-5
d_gene: .
v_gene: TRBV2
abundance: .
CDR3aa: CAAGGTPRFKETQYF
CDR3nt: TGTGCCGCGGGCGGGACGCCAAGATTTAAGGAGACCCAGTACTTC

len: 14
j_gene: TRBJ2-7
d_gene: .
v_gene: TRBV5-6
abundance: once
CDR3aa: CASSLAPRGSEQYF
CDR3nt: TGTGCCAGCAGCTTGGCCCCTAGGGGCTCCGAGCAGTACTTC

len: 12
j_gene: TRBJ2-3
d_gene: .
v_gene: TRBV6-1
abundance: .
CDR3aa: CASSPGDYTQYF
CDR3nt: TGTGCCAGCAGTCCCGGGGACTATACGCAGTATTTT

len: 14
j_gene: TRBJ2-1
d_gene: TRBD2
v_gene: TRBV5-1
abundance: once
CDR3aa: CASSPGTSNNEQFF
CDR3nt: TGCGCCAGCAGCCCAGGGACTAGCAACAATGAGCAGTTCTTC

len: 15
j_gene: TRBJ2-3
d_gene: TRBD2
v_gene: TRBV29-1
abundance: .
CDR3aa: CSAPGGGGSTDTQYF
CDR3nt: TGCAGCGCGCCCGGGGGCGGGGGGAGCACAGATACGCAGTATTTT

len: 14
j_gene: TRBJ2-3
d_gene: .
v_gene: TRBV6-5
abundance: .
CDR3aa: CASRTAFITDTQYF
CDR3nt: TGTGCCAGCAGAACCGCGTTCATCACAGATACGCAGTATTTT

len: 13
j_gene: TRBJ1-1
d_gene: TRBD1
v_gene: TRBV6-5
abundance: .
CDR3aa: CASSRTGVPEAFF
CDR3nt: TGTGCCAGCAGTCGGACAGGCGTCCCTGAAGCTTTCTTT

len: 14
j_gene: TRBJ2-7
d_gene: .
v_gene: TRBV5-6
abundance: .
CDR3aa: CASSLWSEPYEQYF
CDR3nt: TGTGCCAGCAGCTTGTGGTCAGAACCATACGAGCAGTACTTC

len: 14
j_gene: TRBJ1-5
d_gene: TRBD1
v_gene: TRBV7-6
abundance: .
CDR3aa: CASSSTGGNQPQHF
CDR3nt: TGTGCCAGCAGCTCGACAGGGGGCAATCAGCCCCAGCATTTT

len: 11
j_gene: TRBJ2-5
d_gene: .
v_gene: TRBV20-1
abundance: .
CDR3aa: CSASLRETQYF
CDR3nt: TGCAGTGCTAGTCTTCGAGAGACCCAGTACTTC

len: 13
j_gene: TRBJ2-7
d_gene: TRBD1
v_gene: TRBV19
abundance: .
CDR3aa: CASSIGQGYEQYF
CDR3nt: TGTGCCAGTAGTATAGGACAGGGCTACGAGCAGTACTTC

len: 16
j_gene: TRBJ2-1
d_gene: TRBD2
v_gene: TRBV4-1
abundance: .
CDR3aa: CASSQGGSGVYNEQFF
CDR3nt: TGCGCCAGCAGCCAAGGCGGCAGCGGGGTTTACAATGAGCAGTTCTTC

len: 14
j_gene: TRBJ1-2
d_gene: TRBD1
v_gene: TRBV6-5
abundance: .
CDR3aa: CASSYLGQRYGYTF
CDR3nt: TGTGCCAGCAGTTACTTGGGACAGCGCTATGGCTACACCTTC

len: 15
j_gene: TRBJ2-1
d_gene: .
v_gene: TRBV29-1
abundance: .
CDR3aa: CSVRYHRDTYNEQFF
CDR3nt: TGCAGCGTTCGGTATCACAGGGATACCTACAATGAGCAGTTCTTC

len: 13
j_gene: TRBJ2-3
d_gene: .
v_gene: TRBV4-1
abundance: .
CDR3aa: CASSQVRTDTQYF
CDR3nt: TGCGCCAGCAGCCAAGTCCGGACAGATACGCAGTATTTT

len: 16
j_gene: TRBJ1-5
d_gene: TRBD1
v_gene: TRBV2
abundance: few
CDR3aa: CASSELGTGGRRPQHF
CDR3nt: TGTGCCAGCAGTGAATTGGGGACAGGGGGTAGGAGGCCCCAGCATTTT

len: 17
j_gene: TRBJ1-3
d_gene: TRBD1
v_gene: TRBV10-3
abundance: .
CDR3aa: CAISEHGTGEAGNTIYF
CDR3nt: TGTGCCATCAGTGAACACGGGACAGGGGAGGCTGGAAACACCATATATTTT

len: 15
j_gene: TRBJ2-7
d_gene: TRBD1
v_gene: TRBV5-1
abundance: .
CDR3aa: CASSQGQALLYEQYF
CDR3nt: TGCGCCAGCAGCCAGGGACAGGCCCTGTTGTACGAGCAGTACTTC

len: 16
j_gene: TRBJ1-5
d_gene: .
v_gene: TRBV19
abundance: .
CDR3aa: CASSPIGGGWPKPQHF
CDR3nt: TGTGCCAGTAGTCCGATAGGTGGAGGATGGCCAAAGCCCCAGCATTTT

len: 17
j_gene: TRBJ2-1
d_gene: .
v_gene: TRBV29-1
abundance: .
CDR3aa: CSVKKQPRGKGYNEQFF
CDR3nt: TGCAGCGTTAAAAAACAGCCTAGGGGGAAGGGGTACAATGAGCAGTTCTTC

len: 13
j_gene: TRBJ1-1
d_gene: TRBD1
v_gene: TRBV6-1
abundance: .
CDR3aa: CASRETGKAEAFF
CDR3nt: TGTGCCAGCAGGGAGACAGGGAAGGCTGAAGCTTTCTTT

len: 19
j_gene: TRBJ1-4
d_gene: .
v_gene: TRBV7-9
abundance: .
CDR3aa: CASSLALDWGTVTGEKLFF
CDR3nt: TGTGCCAGCAGCTTAGCGCTCGATTGGGGAACAGTGACAGGTGAAAAACTGTTTTTT

len: 16
j_gene: TRBJ1-2
d_gene: .
v_gene: TRBV19
abundance: .
CDR3aa: CASSIVRREANYGYTF
CDR3nt: TGTGCCAGTAGTATAGTTCGCCGAGAAGCTAACTATGGCTACACCTTC

len: 13
j_gene: TRBJ2-1
d_gene: TRBD2
v_gene: TRBV7-8
abundance: .
CDR3aa: CASYPGTSGKKFF
CDR3nt: TGTGCCAGCTATCCCGGGACTAGCGGCAAAAAGTTCTTC

len: 17
j_gene: TRBJ1-5
d_gene: TRBD1
v_gene: TRBV2
abundance: .
CDR3aa: CASSEMTGVNGNQPQHF
CDR3nt: TGTGCCAGCAGTGAAATGACAGGGGTAAATGGCAATCAGCCCCAGCATTTT

len: 17
j_gene: TRBJ2-2
d_gene: TRBD2
v_gene: TRBV28
abundance: .
CDR3aa: CASSTPPEREGHRGAVF
CDR3nt: TGTGCCAGCAGTACCCCGCCTGAGCGGGAGGGACACCGGGGAGCTGTTTTT

len: 14
j_gene: TRBJ1-6
d_gene: .
v_gene: TRBV9
abundance: .
CDR3aa: CASSPDTWGSPLHF
CDR3nt: TGTGCCAGCAGCCCAGATACCTGGGGCTCACCCCTCCACTTT

len: 15
j_gene: TRBJ2-7
d_gene: TRBD2
v_gene: TRBV19
abundance: .
CDR3aa: CASRSLALSSYEQYF
CDR3nt: TGTGCCAGTAGATCACTAGCGCTTAGCTCCTACGAGCAGTACTTC

len: 17
j_gene: TRBJ2-1
d_gene: TRBD2
v_gene: TRBV9
abundance: .
CDR3aa: CASSAHSGGFSYNEQFF
CDR3nt: TGTGCCAGCAGCGCCCATAGCGGGGGGTTCTCCTACAATGAGCAGTTCTTC

len: 16
j_gene: TRBJ2-5
d_gene: .
v_gene: TRBV5-4
abundance: .
CDR3aa: CASSLAKGGASETQYF
CDR3nt: TGTGCCAGCAGCTTGGCCAAAGGGGGGGCGTCGGAGACCCAGTACTTC

len: 15
j_gene: TRBJ2-2
d_gene: TRBD2
v_gene: TRBV19
abundance: once
CDR3aa: CASSITSGRAWELFF
CDR3nt: TGTGCCAGTAGTATTACTAGCGGGAGGGCATGGGAGCTGTTTTTT

len: 13
j_gene: TRBJ1-1
d_gene: .
v_gene: TRBV7-9
abundance: .
CDR3aa: CASSLWGDTEAFF
CDR3nt: TGTGCCAGCAGCTTATGGGGGGACACTGAAGCTTTCTTT

len: 12
j_gene: TRBJ2-3
d_gene: .
v_gene: TRBV7-9
abundance: .
CDR3aa: CASSPTGYAVYF
CDR3nt: TGTGCCAGCAGCCCCACGGGATACGCAGTATATTTT